The 12 T cell receptor beta chains below come from one sample, sequenced in a study of graft-versus-host responses after intestinal transplantation. Using immunoSEQ multiplex PCR, the repertoire was profiled, and TCRdb retains in-frame clones only, with some absent. Of 99,000 or so clones detected, around 93% appear once; the ten largest clones hold around 0.067%. Which antigens these TCRs recognize remains unknown. Sequenced material: unstimulated CD8+ T cells sorted from spleen or lymph node cells, taken before transplant. The receptor set was obtained from a human donor who was the organ donor for an intestinal transplant.

The J gene is TRBJ2-3, the V gene TRBV4-2; 7 positions match TRBD1. Trimming at V came to 0 bases and at J to 3 bases, leaving 6 bases not matched to a gene. Germline-derived CDR1 and CDR2 are LGHNA and YNFKEQ. This CDR3 comprises 16 residues. CDR3 in amino acids: CASSQDPGRGTDTQYF. In DNA form, the CDR3 reads TGTGCCAGCAGCCAAGATCCTGGCAGGGGGACAGATACGCAGTATTTT.

The chain uses TRBV16 and TRBJ2-5; D is possibly TRBD1 (6 bases). The end of the DNA aligns better with TRBJ2-7, so the J call may be wrong. The CDR3 runs to 14 residues. In germline, CDR1 is KGHSY, CDR2 FQNENV. Here the CDR3 DNA reads TGTGCCAGCAGCCTACAGGGTCCCAACTACGAGCAGTACTTC. It is translated as CASSLQGPNYEQYF.

The chain joins TRBV28 to TRBJ1-1, with D perhaps matching TRBD1 (6 bases). The germline gives CDR1 MDHEN, CDR2 SYDVKM. This CDR3 has 15 amino acids. The V gene lost 4 bases and the J gene lost 2 bases, with 14 bases spanning the gap. CDR3 sequence: CASSSPQGLNTEAFF. The CDR3, as DNA: TGTGCCAGCAGTTCCCCACAGGGATTAAACACTGAAGCTTTCTTT.

The chain employs TRBV7-6 and TRBJ2-7; 7 bases map to TRBD2. The J segment lost 7 bases and the V segment lost 1 base, leaving 7 bases of the junction unmatched. Per germline, CDR1 SGHVS and CDR2 FNYEAQ. This CDR3 has 14 amino acids. DNA for the CDR3: TGTGCCAGCAGCTTAGGGGGGGGTGCCGGGGAGCAGTACTTC. This gives the protein CASSLGGGAGEQYF. Complete variable domain (other parts from reference TRBV7-6 and TRBJ2-7): GAGVSQSPRYKVTKRGQDVALRCDPISGHVSLYWYRQALGQGPEFLTYFNYEAQQDKSGLPNDRFSAERPEGSISTLTIQRTEQRDSAMYRCASSLGGGAGEQYFGPGTRLTVT.

J is TRBJ1-5 and V is TRBV2; no clear D gene. The V end was cut by 7 bases, the J end by 1 base, with 20 bases between. The CDR3 spans 17 residues. Germline values: CDR1 SNHLY, CDR2 FYNNEI. CDR3 bases: TGTGCCAGCAATTTCCGTCGAGTCCCAAAGAGCAATCAGCCCCAGCATTTT. Encoded protein: CASNFRRVPKSNQPQHF.

The CDR3, as DNA: TGTGCCTGGAGTGGCCCCAAACAGGGGCCTAGCTCTGGAAACACCATATATTTT. Protein sequence: CAWSGPKQGPSSGNTIYF. This chain connects TRBV30 to TRBJ1-3; 7 bases map to TRBD1. The V gene's germline CDR1 is GTSNPN and CDR2 SVGIG (reference sequence). The CDR3 runs to 18 residues. The V and J ends lost 1 base and 0 bases, in that order; junction bases with no gene match: 12.

The DNA of the CDR3 is TGCAGCGTTCATTTAGGCGGGGTCTTAGGTACCGGGGAGCTGTTTTTT. Protein: CSVHLGGVLGTGELFF. This rearrangement joins TRBV29-1 to TRBJ2-2; TRBD2 might be the D (6 bases). The V gene lost 5 bases and the J gene lost 5 bases, with 21 bases spanning the gap. Germline CDR1 SQVTM, CDR2 ANQGSEA. The CDR3 spans 16 residues.

This chain connects TRBV13 to TRBJ1-1; TRBD1 agrees at 8 bases. Losses at the gene ends were 3 bases for V and 1 base for J; bases not matched to a gene: 4. Germline V gives CDR1 PRHDT, CDR2 FYEKMQ (reference sequence). The CDR3 runs to 15 residues. The CDR3 DNA reads TGTGCCAGCAGCTTCTCCACAGGGGGGAACACTGAAGCTTTCTTT. Protein sequence: CASSFSTGGNTEAFF.

V is TRBV11-3 and J is TRBJ2-7; D is undetermined. This CDR3 has 13 residues. V dropped 4 bases and J dropped 0 bases, with 7 bases sitting between them. CDR1 is SGHNT, CDR2 YENEEA, per germline. CDR3 residues: CASSSSSSYEQYF. CDR3 in DNA: TGTGCCAGCAGCTCCTCTAGCTCCTACGAGCAGTACTTC.

The chain combines TRBV30 with TRBJ1-4, with 7 bases aligning to TRBD1. Germline V gene lookup returns CDR1 GTSNPN and CDR2 SVGIG (reference sequence). This CDR3 is built from 12 residues. CDR3 coding DNA: TGTGCGCAGAGGGGGCTAGGTGAAAAACTGTTTTTT. As protein: CAQRGLGEKLFF.

The genes are TRBV7-3 and TRBJ2-3, with D perhaps TRBD1 (7 bases). Germline V gene lookup returns CDR1 SGHTA and CDR2 FQGTGA. The CDR3 sequence is 18 residues long. The V end lost 5 bases, the J end lost 1 base, and 22 bases lay between the germline ends. The CDR3 DNA reads TGTGCCAGCAGCCCCGACCCCAACAGGGGAGGCGGCACAGATACGCAGTATTTT. Translating it yields CASSPDPNRGGGTDTQYF.

The J gene is TRBJ2-1, the V gene TRBV25-1, with TRBD1 matching over 7 bases. The V gene end was trimmed by 5 bases and the J gene end by 8 bases; junction bases not matched to a gene: 3. Germline CDR1 reads MGHDK; CDR2 reads SYGVNS. This CDR3 is 12 amino acids long. This CDR3 is CASSITGDEQFF. The CDR3 nucleotides are TGTGCCAGCAGTATCACAGGGGATGAGCAGTTCTTC.